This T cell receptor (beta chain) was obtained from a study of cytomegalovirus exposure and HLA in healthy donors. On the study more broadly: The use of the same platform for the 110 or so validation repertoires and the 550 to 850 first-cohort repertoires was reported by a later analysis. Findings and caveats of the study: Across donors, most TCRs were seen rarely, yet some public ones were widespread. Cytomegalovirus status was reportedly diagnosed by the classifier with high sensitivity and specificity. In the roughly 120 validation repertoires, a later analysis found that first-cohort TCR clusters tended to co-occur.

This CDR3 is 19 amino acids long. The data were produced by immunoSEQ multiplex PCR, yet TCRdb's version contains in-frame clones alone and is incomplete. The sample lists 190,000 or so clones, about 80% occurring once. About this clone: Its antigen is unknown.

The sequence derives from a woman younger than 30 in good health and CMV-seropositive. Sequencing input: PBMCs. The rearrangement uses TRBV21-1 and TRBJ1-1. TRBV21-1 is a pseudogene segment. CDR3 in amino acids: CASSKTVVSATGMNTEAFF. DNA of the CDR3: TGTGCCAGCAGCAAAACGGTTGTCTCAGCGACTGGAATGAACACTGAAGCTTTCTTT.